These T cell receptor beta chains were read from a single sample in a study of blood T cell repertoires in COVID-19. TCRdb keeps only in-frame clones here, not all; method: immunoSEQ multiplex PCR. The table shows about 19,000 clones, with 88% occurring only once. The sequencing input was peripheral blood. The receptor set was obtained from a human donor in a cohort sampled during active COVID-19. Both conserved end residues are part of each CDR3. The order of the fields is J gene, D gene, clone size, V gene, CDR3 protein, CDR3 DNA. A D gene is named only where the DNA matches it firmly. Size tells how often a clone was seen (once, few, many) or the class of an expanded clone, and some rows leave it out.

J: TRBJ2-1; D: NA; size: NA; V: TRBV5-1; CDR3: CASHSPPSEQFF; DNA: TGCGCCAGCCATAGCCCTCCTAGTGAGCAGTTCTTC
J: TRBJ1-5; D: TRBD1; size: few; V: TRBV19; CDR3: CASSIAPGGLGQPQHF; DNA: TGTGCCAGTAGTATAGCCCCAGGGGGGTTAGGTCAGCCCCAGCATTTT
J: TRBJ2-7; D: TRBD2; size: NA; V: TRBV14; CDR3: CASSRLASGPYEQYF; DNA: TGTGCCAGCAGCCGTTTGGCTAGCGGGCCCTACGAGCAGTACTTC
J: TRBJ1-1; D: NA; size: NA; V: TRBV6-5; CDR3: CASSLAGRTEAFF; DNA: TGTGCCAGCAGCCTAGCGGGTCGCACTGAAGCTTTCTTT
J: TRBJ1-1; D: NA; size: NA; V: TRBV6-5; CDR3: CASSYVLGEAFF; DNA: TGTGCCAGCAGTTACGTTCTTGGCGAAGCTTTCTTT
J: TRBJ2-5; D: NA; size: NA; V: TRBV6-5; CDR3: CASKLSQETQYF; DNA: TGTGCCAGCAAGTTGAGTCAAGAGACCCAGTACTTC
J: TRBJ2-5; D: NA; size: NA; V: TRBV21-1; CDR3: CASSNQLVAQYF; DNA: TGTGCCAGCAGCAATCAACTCGTAGCCCAGTACTTC
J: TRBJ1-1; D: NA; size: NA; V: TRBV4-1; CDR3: CASSQGLVGANTEAFF; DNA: TGCGCCAGCAGCCAAGGATTGGTAGGGGCGAACACTGAAGCTTTCTTT
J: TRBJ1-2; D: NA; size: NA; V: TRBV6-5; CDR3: CASSTRAGGYGYTF; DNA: TGTGCCAGCAGTACTCGGGCGGGGGGCTATGGCTACACCTTC
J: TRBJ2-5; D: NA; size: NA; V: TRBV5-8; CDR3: CASSLVQKETQYF; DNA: TGTGCCAGCAGCTTGGTACAGAAAGAGACCCAGTACTTC
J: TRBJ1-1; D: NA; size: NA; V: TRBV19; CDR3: CASSIGGTQGTEAFF; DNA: TGTGCCAGTAGTATAGGTGGGACCCAGGGGACTGAAGCTTTCTTT
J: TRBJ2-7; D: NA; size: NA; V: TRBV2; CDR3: CASNVRGYEQYF; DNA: TGTGCCAGCAACGTTCGGGGGTACGAGCAGTACTTC
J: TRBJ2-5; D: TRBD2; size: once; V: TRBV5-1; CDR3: CASSLMTSGGETQYF; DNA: TGCGCCAGCAGCTTGATGACTAGCGGGGGGGAGACCCAGTACTTC
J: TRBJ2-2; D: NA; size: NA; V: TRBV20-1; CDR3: CSASRQMNTGELFF; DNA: TGCAGTGCTAGTAGACAGATGAACACCGGGGAGCTGTTTTTT
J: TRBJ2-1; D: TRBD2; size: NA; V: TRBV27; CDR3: CASSLGLANNEQFF; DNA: TGTGCCAGCAGTCTAGGACTAGCTAACAATGAGCAGTTCTTC
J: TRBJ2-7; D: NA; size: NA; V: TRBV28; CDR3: CASSFSDSSYEQYF; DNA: TGTGCCAGCAGTTTCTCCGATAGCTCCTACGAGCAGTACTTC
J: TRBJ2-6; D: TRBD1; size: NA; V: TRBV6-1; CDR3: CASSERDRGRSGANVLTF; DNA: TGTGCCAGCAGTGAAAGGGACAGGGGGCGGTCTGGGGCCAACGTCCTGACTTTC